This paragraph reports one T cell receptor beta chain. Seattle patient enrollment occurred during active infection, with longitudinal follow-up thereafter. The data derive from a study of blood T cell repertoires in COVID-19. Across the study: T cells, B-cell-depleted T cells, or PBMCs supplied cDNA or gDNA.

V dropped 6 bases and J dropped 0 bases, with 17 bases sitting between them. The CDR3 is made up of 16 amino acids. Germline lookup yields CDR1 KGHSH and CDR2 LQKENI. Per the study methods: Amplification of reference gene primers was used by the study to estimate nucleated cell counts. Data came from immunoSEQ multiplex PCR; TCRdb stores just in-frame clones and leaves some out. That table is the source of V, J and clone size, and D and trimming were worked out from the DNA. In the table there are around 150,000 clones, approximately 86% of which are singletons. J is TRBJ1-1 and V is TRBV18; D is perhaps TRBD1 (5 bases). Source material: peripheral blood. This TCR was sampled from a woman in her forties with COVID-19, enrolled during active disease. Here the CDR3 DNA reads TGTGCCAGCTCTCACAGGCCGGCGGAGATGAACACTGAAGCTTTCTTT. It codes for CASSHRPAEMNTEAFF.